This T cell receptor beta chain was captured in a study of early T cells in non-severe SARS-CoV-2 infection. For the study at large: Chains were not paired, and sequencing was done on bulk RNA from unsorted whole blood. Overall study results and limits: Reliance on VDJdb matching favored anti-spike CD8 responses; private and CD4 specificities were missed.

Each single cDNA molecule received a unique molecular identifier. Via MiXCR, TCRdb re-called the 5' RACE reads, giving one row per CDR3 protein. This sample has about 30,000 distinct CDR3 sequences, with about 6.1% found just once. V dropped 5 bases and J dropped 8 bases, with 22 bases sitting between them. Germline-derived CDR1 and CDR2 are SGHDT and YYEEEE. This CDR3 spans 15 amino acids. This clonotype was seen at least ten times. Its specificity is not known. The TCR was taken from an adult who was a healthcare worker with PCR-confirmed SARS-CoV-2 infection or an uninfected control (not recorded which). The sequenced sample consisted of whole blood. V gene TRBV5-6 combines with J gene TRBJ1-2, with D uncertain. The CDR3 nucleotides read TGTGCCAGCAGTGGACCTCTCCCGCCTGCGGGCGGCTACACCTTC. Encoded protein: CASSGPLPPAGGYTF.